The clone carrying this TCR beta chain has a handful of counts. Its antigen is not known. The CDR3 is 15 residues long. The germline V gene has CDR1 SGHTS and CDR2 YDEGEE. Trimming took 2 bases from V and 7 from J, leaving 15 bases between them. Expressed TCRB transcripts were sequenced because the entire RNA isolate underwent reverse transcription. This table comes from immunoSEQ multiplex PCR, and its TCRdb copy is limited to in-frame clones, with some not included. The data hold fewer than 400,000 clones, with approximately 8% observed a single time. Central memory, naive, regulatory and stem cell-like memory CD4+ cells were sorted by CD45RO/CCR7/CD25/CD127/CD95/CD27. The entry originates in a study of beta chain features in type 1 diabetes. Points from the study as a whole: cDNA sequencing could over-represent cells with high TCR expression. Reduced insertions and increased deletions marked VDJ junctions in type 1 diabetes patients. TCRB CDR3s from Type 1 diabetes patients were moderately but significantly shorter in all four CD4+ subsets.

The chain links TRBV5-8 to TRBJ2-2; D may be TRBD2 (5 bases). Sequenced input: central memory CD4+ T cells from blood. The receptor comes from a young woman in good health. The CDR3 loop reads CASSFSFRGYGELFF. The CDR3 DNA reads TGTGCCAGCAGCTTCTCGTTCCGGGGATACGGGGAGCTGTTTTTT.